Below are 4 T cell receptor beta chains sequenced from a single sample in a study of blood T cell repertoires in COVID-19. The protocol was immunoSEQ multiplex PCR, while the TCRdb copy is restricted to in-frame clones and leaves out a portion. Among just under 50,000 clones, about 80% were seen once, and the ten largest hold around a quarter. Source material: peripheral blood. The receptors were sampled from a man between 65 and 85 years old with acute or convalescent COVID-19.

This rearrangement joins TRBV5-4 to TRBJ2-1; a weak D match, TRBD1 (6 bases). CDR3 size: 14 residues. Germline CDR1 is SGHNT and CDR2 is YYREEE (reference sequence). V lost 0 bases and J 7 bases, leaving 11 bases between the germline ends. CDR3 in amino acids: CASSLGTGSNEQFF. The CDR3 DNA reads as TGTGCCAGCAGCTTGGGAACAGGGAGTAATGAGCAGTTCTTC.

The CDR3 DNA follows: TGTGCCAGCAGCCCCCGGGACTCTAACCCGGGTGAGCAGTACTTC. Translated: CASSPRDSNPGEQYF. This chain links TRBV7-6 with TRBJ2-7, with a tentative D call TRBD2 (6 bases). Trimming removed 5 bases from V and 7 bases from J, with 21 bases in between. The germline V gene encodes CDR1 SGHVS and CDR2 FNYEAQ. The CDR3 runs 15 residues.

CDR3 in DNA: TGTGCCAGCAGTGAATATCCCAGTCCTCCGGGAGGCTACACCTTC. Translated: CASSEYPSPPGGYTF. The rearrangement uses TRBV25-1 and TRBJ1-2; D gene unclear. Germline CDR1 MGHDK, CDR2 SYGVNS. Trimming took 0 bases from V and 8 from J, leaving 16 bases between them. The CDR3 extends over 15 amino acids.

As for this clone: Other DNA sequences of this sample code for an identical CDR3. The chain is built from TRBV18 and TRBJ2-7; TRBD2 is a possible D gene (5 bases). Germline V gene data show CDR1 as KGHSH and CDR2 as LQKENI. The CDR3 is made up of 13 amino acids. V lost 3 bases and J 6 bases, leaving 12 bases between the germline ends. CDR3 DNA sequence: TGTGCCAGCTCACCGCGGGTCCCTGGCGAGCAGTACTTC. Amino acids: CASSPRVPGEQYF. Full variable domain (missing parts from reference TRBV18 and TRBJ2-7): NAGVMQNPRHLVRRRGQEARLRCSPMKGHSHVYWYRQLPEEGLKFMVYLQKENIIDESGMPKERFSAEFPKEGPSILRIQQVVRGDSAAYFCASSPRVPGEQYFGPGTRLTVT.